These 31 T cell receptor beta chains came from one sample sequenced in a study of lymphopenia after photon versus proton radiotherapy (dated by TCRdb to between 2018 and 2021). Receptor amplification or capture employed the immunoSEQ multiplex PCR assay. In its TCRdb copy, this immuneACCESS table keeps in-frame sequences only and misses some clones. Where compared with another copy, unresolved V genes explain less than half of these, and the others have no known cause. The sample table contains under 30,000 clones; only one count was recorded for more than 75% of them. Jointly, the top ten make up roughly 24% of the sample. Sequenced here: peripheral blood, sampled from a patient treated with photon-based radiotherapy. Source of these receptors: a man aged 35 to 55 with gastric cancer.

The chain couples TRBV9 to TRBJ2-2; D perhaps matches TRBD1 (5 bases). Deletions cut 1 base from V and 4 bases from J, with 11 bases between. This CDR3 has 15 residues. CDR1 SGDLS and CDR2 YYNGEE come from the germline V gene. CDR3 DNA sequence: TGTGCCAGCAGCGTATCTCAGGGATCCACCGGGGAGCTGTTTTTT. Its translation: CASSVSQGSTGELFF.

The chain is built from TRBV7-8 and TRBJ1-5, with a weak D call TRBD1 (5 bases). Trimming cost V 4 bases and J 3 bases, with 16 bases left between them. Germline-derived CDR1 and CDR2 are SGHVS and FQNEAQ. This CDR3 spans 16 amino acids. The chain's CDR3 is CASSSSTDSINQPQHF. CDR3 nucleotides: TGTGCCAGCAGCTCTTCAACTGACAGCATCAATCAGCCCCAGCATTTT.

The V call is TRBV19, the J call TRBJ1-2; 7 bases are a match to TRBD1. V lost 6 bases, J lost 4 bases, and 11 bases stayed unmatched. Germline V lookup: CDR1 LNHDA, CDR2 SQIVND (reference sequence). This CDR3 region has 15 residues. The CDR3 DNA is TGTGCCAGTAGCCCGACAGGGCCCTCCTCCTATGGCTACACCTTC. Amino acid sequence: CASSPTGPSSYGYTF.

The chain is built from TRBV4-2 and TRBJ2-7; D is perhaps TRBD1 (5 bases). With 0 bases removed from V and 3 bases from J, the gap between germline ends came to 15 bases. CDR3 length equals 16 residues. Germline assignment: CDR1 LGHNA and CDR2 YNFKEQ. In nucleotides, the CDR3 is TGTGCCAGCAGCCAAGATCTCATAGGGGTAGACTACGAGCAGTACTTC. Protein product: CASSQDLIGVDYEQYF.

The CDR3 DNA sequence: TGCGCCAGCAGCAACATGGGGGATACGCAGTATTTT. Translating gives CASSNMGDTQYF. This chain links TRBV4-1 with TRBJ2-3; D unresolved. The ends were cut back, 5 bases at V and 6 bases at J, with 9 bases in the middle. In germline, CDR1 is MGHRA, CDR2 YSYEKL. This CDR3 spans 12 amino acids.

The V call is TRBV4-2, the J call TRBJ2-3, with a weak D call TRBD2 (6 bases). The CDR3 totals 16 residues. Trimming removed 0 bases at V and 3 bases at J, with 13 bases between. Germline V CDR1 and CDR2: LGHNA, YNFKEQ. The CDR3 is CASSQEGGAPTDTQYF. DNA of the CDR3: TGTGCCAGCAGCCAAGAGGGCGGGGCCCCGACAGATACGCAGTATTTT.

The rearrangement joins TRBV7-9 to TRBJ1-4, with a possible D match to TRBD1 (6 bases). CDR1 is SEHNR, CDR2 FQNEAQ, per germline (reference sequence). The length of the CDR3 is 15 residues. V dropped 1 base and J dropped 0 bases, with 6 bases sitting between them. The CDR3 DNA reads TGTGCCAGCAGCTTAGAGGGGGCAACTAATGAAAAACTGTTTTTT. Its protein is CASSLEGATNEKLFF.

This chain connects TRBV5-5 to TRBJ2-7; D not resolved. V lost 0 bases and J lost 3, with 10 bases in between. Germline-derived CDR1 and CDR2 are SGHKS and YYEKEE (reference sequence). The CDR3 extends over 14 amino acids. The CDR3 nucleotides read TGTGCCAGCAGCTTGGCTAGGGTAATCTACGAGCAGTACTTC. It yields the protein CASSLARVIYEQYF.

The chain carries TRBV19 and TRBJ1-2; D is possibly TRBD1 (6 bases). Germline values: CDR1 LNHDA, CDR2 SQIVND (reference sequence). CDR3 length: 14 residues. V lost 3 bases, J lost 8 bases, and 16 bases lay in between. The CDR3 coding sequence is TGTGCCAGTAGTATTAACGTCAGGGGCGGCGGCTACACCTTC. As protein: CASSINVRGGGYTF.

The V gene is TRBV2, the J gene TRBJ2-5; unclear D gene. Germline V gene data show CDR1 as SNHLY and CDR2 as FYNNEI. Deletions cut 9 bases from V and 4 bases from J, with 15 bases between. This CDR3 comprises 13 residues. The CDR3 here is CASQEPGLETQYF. The CDR3 DNA follows: TGTGCCAGTCAAGAACCGGGCCTAGAGACCCAGTACTTC. Full variable domain (outside the CDR3, taken from reference TRBV2 and TRBJ2-5): EPEVTQTPSHQVTQMGQEVILRCVPISNHLYFYWYRQILGQKVEFLVSFYNNEISEKSEIFDDQFSVERPDGSNFTLKIRSTKLEDSAMYFCASQEPGLETQYFGPGTRLLVL.

This chain connects TRBV7-9 to TRBJ2-3, with D perhaps given as TRBD1 or TRBD2 (5 bases each). CDR1 is SEHNR and CDR2 is FQNEAQ in the germline V gene (reference sequence). Trimming left V 1 base short and J 3 bases short, with 8 bases between. The CDR3 has 14 amino acids. CDR3 DNA sequence: TGTGCCAGCAGCTTAGGGGACCCTACAGATACGCAGTATTTT. As protein: CASSLGDPTDTQYF.

The rearrangement links TRBV4-1 to TRBJ2-6; 12 bases fit TRBD2. CDR3 length equals 16 residues. CDR1 and CDR2 (germline): MGHRA, YSYEKL. V dropped 8 bases and J dropped 2; count of bases not matched to a gene: 4. DNA of the CDR3: TGCGCCAGCTATCCTAGCGGGGGGGCTGGGGCCAACGTCCTGACTTTC. Translation gives CASYPSGGAGANVLTF.

The CDR3 coding sequence is TGTGCCAGCAGCAGATTACGGGTATCTTCTAACTATGGCTACACCTTC. Its translation: CASSRLRVSSNYGYTF. The chain uses TRBV11-2 and TRBJ1-2; no firm D call. The V end was cut by 5 bases, the J end by 0 bases, with 16 bases between. The V gene's germline CDR1 is SGHAT and CDR2 FQNNGV. This CDR3 spans 16 amino acids. Complete variable domain (other parts from reference TRBV11-2 and TRBJ1-2): EAGVAQSPRYKIIEKRQSVAFWCNPISGHATLYWYQQILGQGPKLLIQFQNNGVVDDSQLPKDRFSAERLKGVDSTLKIQPAKLEDSAVYLCASSRLRVSSNYGYTFGSGTRLTVV.

The rearrangement joins TRBV6-1 to TRBJ2-5; 9 positions agree with TRBD1. The V and J ends lost 3 bases and 5 bases, in that order; junction bases with no gene match: 10. The CDR3 spans 16 residues. CDR1 is MNHNS and CDR2 is SASEGT in the germline V gene. The CDR3 protein is CASSDQLGQGLETQYF. CDR3 nucleotides: TGTGCCAGCAGTGACCAACTTGGACAGGGGCTGGAGACCCAGTACTTC.

The genes are TRBV9 and TRBJ1-1; TRBD1 aligns across 7 bases. Germline V lookup: CDR1 SGDLS, CDR2 YYNGEE. The V and J ends lost 3 bases and 11 bases, in that order; junction bases with no gene match: 10. The CDR3 covers 13 residues. The CDR3: CASSDGTDEVAFF. CDR3 bases: TGTGCCAGCAGCGACGGGACAGATGAGGTGGCTTTCTTT.

The chain joins TRBV11-2 to TRBJ2-7; D unclear. Germline-derived CDR1 and CDR2 are SGHAT and FQNNGV. This CDR3 is built from 14 residues. V was trimmed by 1 base and J by 1 base, leaving 8 bases between them. For the CDR3, the DNA is TGTGCCAGCAGCTTAGGTTGGGGTTCCTACGAGCAGTACTTC. Encoded protein: CASSLGWGSYEQYF.

About this clone itself: One junction end disagrees with the germline gene, perhaps due to a read error. Other DNA sequences in the same sample also yield this CDR3. The chain couples TRBV4-3 to TRBJ1-3, with D possibly being TRBD1 (6 bases). Germline V gene data show CDR1 as LGHNA and CDR2 as YSLEER. There are 17 residues in the CDR3. CDR3 bases: TGCGCCAGTAGCCAAGATTTTACAGGGCTCTCTGGAAACACCATATATTTT. This codes for CASSQDFTGLSGNTIYF.

The chain employs TRBV5-5 and TRBJ2-7; D is ambiguous. V was cut by 4 bases and J by 0 bases, with 14 bases left in between. This CDR3 comprises 15 residues. The germline CDR1 and CDR2 sequences are SGHKS and YYEKEE (reference sequence). The CDR3 sequence: CASSLPRLSSYEQYF. In nucleotides, the CDR3 is TGTGCCAGCAGCCTACCGCGACTGAGCTCCTACGAGCAGTACTTC. The whole variable domain, remainder taken from reference TRBV5-5 and TRBJ2-7, is DAGVTQSPTHLIKTRGQQVTLRCSPISGHKSVSWYQQVLGQGPQFIFQYYEKEERGRGNFPDRFSARQFPNYSSELNVNALLLGDSALYLCASSLPRLSSYEQYFGPGTRLTVT.

In DNA, the CDR3 is TGCGCCAGCAGCCAAGCTCGATCCTATAATTCACCCCTCCACTTT. It yields the protein CASSQARSYNSPLHF. The chain uses TRBV4-3 and TRBJ1-6; D is ambiguous. Germline CDR1 LGHNA, CDR2 YSLEER. The V end lost 1 base, the J end lost 1 base, and 5 bases lay between the germline ends. CDR3 length: 15 amino acids.

The chain links TRBV6-5 to TRBJ1-5; D perhaps matches TRBD1 (6 bases). The length of the CDR3 is 16 residues. Trimming pared 4 bases from V and 10 bases from J, leaving 23 bases between. Germline values: CDR1 MNHEY, CDR2 SVGAGI. The DNA of the CDR3 is TGTGCCAGCAGTTCGCGAAATTTCAGGGGCCTTGGACCCCAGCATTTT. Translated: CASSSRNFRGLGPQHF.

The chain uses TRBV19 and TRBJ1-5; TRBD1 matches 10 bases. CDR1 is LNHDA, CDR2 SQIVND, per germline (reference sequence). This CDR3 region has 17 residues. J gave up 4 bases and V 2 bases, and 8 bases lay outside the gene matches. CDR3 in DNA: TGTGCCAGTAGTATAAGAGGGGCGGGACAGGGGAATCAGCCCCAGCATTTT. It encodes CASSIRGAGQGNQPQHF.

CDR3 bases: TGCAGCGTGAGGGACCTCGACGAGCAGTACTTC. It specifies CSVRDLDEQYF. The chain links TRBV29-1 to TRBJ2-7; D is perhaps TRBD1 or TRBD2 (5 bases each). The CDR3 contains 11 residues. Trimming shortened V by 6 bases and J by 5 bases, and 11 bases separated the two germline ends. Germline-derived CDR1 and CDR2 are SQVTM and ANQGSEA.

The chain uses TRBV4-1 and TRBJ2-5, with TRBD1 matching over 9 bases. This CDR3 is 16 amino acids long. Losses at the gene ends were 0 bases for V and 0 bases for J; bases not matched to a gene: 2. Germline loops: CDR1 MGHRA, CDR2 YSYEKL. CDR3 DNA: TGCGCCAGCAGCCAAGATGACAGGGGGTACCAAGAGACCCAGTACTTC. It yields the protein CASSQDDRGYQETQYF.

The genes are TRBV27 and TRBJ2-7; possible D gene TRBD2, 6 bases. CDR3 length: 14 amino acids. Looked up from germline, CDR1 is MNHEY and CDR2 is SMNVEV (reference sequence). V lost 6 bases, J lost 4 bases, and 16 bases lay in between. The CDR3 loop is CASRPSGVGYEQYF. The DNA for the CDR3 is TGTGCCAGCAGGCCATCGGGGGTTGGGTACGAGCAGTACTTC.

The V and J genes are TRBV9 and TRBJ1-1; 7 nucleotides match TRBD1. The CDR3 length is 13 residues. The trim removed 3 bases at V and 5 bases at J, leaving 4 bases unmatched. Germline V gene lookup returns CDR1 SGDLS and CDR2 YYNGEE. This chain's CDR3 is CASSGGGQTEAFF. The CDR3 DNA reads TGTGCCAGCAGCGGAGGGGGACAGACTGAAGCTTTCTTT.

The V gene is TRBV16, the J gene TRBJ1-2; weak D call: TRBD1 (6 bases). V was pared by 4 bases and J by 4 bases, with 13 bases between. Germline loops: CDR1 KGHSY, CDR2 FQNENV. CDR3 length: 14 amino acids. The CDR3 DNA reads as TGTGCCAGCAGCCCTAGGGGACAAAGCTATGGCTACACCTTC. Its translation is CASSPRGQSYGYTF.

The rearrangement uses TRBV15 and TRBJ1-6; D unclear. CDR1 is LNHNV and CDR2 is YYDKDF in the germline V gene (reference sequence). The CDR3 sequence is 16 residues long. Trimming shortened V by 4 bases and J by 4 bases, and 14 bases separated the two germline ends. The CDR3 bases are TGTGCCACCAGCACTGGACGGACCCGGTATAATTCACCCCTCCACTTT. Translated, it gives CATSTGRTRYNSPLHF.

This chain joins TRBV5-1 and TRBJ2-1; TRBD2 matches 13 bases. The CDR3 covers 17 residues. CDR1 and CDR2 from the germline V gene are SGHRS and YFSETQ. The V and J ends lost 4 bases and 0 bases, in that order; junction bases with no gene match: 4. This chain's CDR3 is CASSRTSGGTSYNEQFF. CDR3 nucleotides: TGCGCCAGCAGCAGGACTAGCGGGGGAACCTCCTACAATGAGCAGTTCTTC. Based on the CDR3 plus reference TRBV5-1 and TRBJ2-1, the full variable domain is KAGVTQTPRYLIKTRGQQVTLSCSPISGHRSVSWYQQTPGQGLQFLFEYFSETQRNKGNFPGRFSGRQFSNSRSEMNVSTLELGDSALYLCASSRTSGGTSYNEQFFGPGTRLTVL.

The rearrangement uses TRBV11-2 and TRBJ1-1; 7 bases align to TRBD1. Germline V lookup: CDR1 SGHAT, CDR2 FQNNGV. After removal of 5 bases from V and 0 bases from J, the junction contained 9 bases not matched to a gene. CDR3 length: 16 residues. CDR3 in DNA: TGTGCCAGCAGCCCCATAGGGGGCGCTTTGAACACTGAAGCTTTCTTT. Its translation is CASSPIGGALNTEAFF.

The rearrangement uses TRBV11-2 and TRBJ2-5, with 8 bases aligning to TRBD1. The tail of the sequence fits TRBJ2-7 better, so the J call may be wrong. Germline values: CDR1 SGHAT, CDR2 FQNNGV. The CDR3 totals 15 residues. The CDR3, as DNA: TGTGCCAGCAGCTTCGCCTGGGCAGGGGGCAACGAGCAGTACTTC. Translated: CASSFAWAGGNEQYF.

J is TRBJ2-5 and V is TRBV7-2; no firm D call. The V and J ends lost 9 bases and 0 bases respectively, with 11 bases between them. Germline CDR1 reads SGHTA; CDR2 reads FQGNSA. The CDR3 covers 13 residues. CDR3 sequence reads: CASSRAYQETQYF. DNA for the CDR3: TGTGCCAGTTCCCGGGCGTACCAAGAGACCCAGTACTTC.